This T cell receptor (beta chain) was observed in a study of T-cell reconstitution after alpha-beta-depleted transplantation in children. A TCRbeta library incorporating unique molecular identifiers was prepared. TCRdb recomputed calls from the PCR reads with MiXCR, one row per CDR3 protein. The data show fewer than 400,000 distinct CDR3 sequences, around 21% seen once. This CDR3 has 13 residues. CDR1 is DFQATT and CDR2 is SNEGSKA in the germline V gene (reference sequence). With 4 bases removed from V and 2 bases from J, the gap between germline ends came to 9 bases. This rearrangement joins TRBV20-1 to TRBJ1-5; D possibly corresponds to TRBD1 (5 bases). This clonotype originated in a human donor who donated a stem cell graft to a child with acute myeloid leukemia. The sequences come from PBMCs from the stem cell graft donor, collected from the stem cell graft. The CDR3 loop is CSAKWGGNQPQHF. The CDR3 region has the DNA TGCAGTGCTAAATGGGGGGGCAATCAGCCCCAGCATTTT.